This is a list of T cell receptor beta chains from one sample in a study of cytomegalovirus exposure and HLA in healthy donors. The data were produced by immunoSEQ multiplex PCR, yet TCRdb's version contains in-frame clones alone and is incomplete. This repertoire shows around 100,000 clones, over 60% found once; its top ten account for approximately 3.1%. Material: PBMCs. These TCRs come from a young woman in good health and CMV-seropositive. Both conserved end residues are trimmed from each CDR3. Some rows mark clone size as missing; the rest say once, few, many or name a class of expanded clone.

clone_size v_call cdr3_aa
few TRBV4-1 ASSQGLAENTGELF
. TRBV5-4 ASSRAGTGRGEQY
. TRBV15 ATSPRSGEEQY
. TRBV28 ASTQEGTPQY
. TRBV2 ASSSSGSINEQF
once TRBV7-8 ASSLAPIRDYGYT
. TRBV18 ASSSTGVDYGYT
. TRBV19 ASSINGENSPLH
. TRBV18 ASSPWQGRDYGYT
. TRBV9 ASSSQQGNYGYT
. TRBV5-6 ASSLAFYSTDTQY
. TRBV4-2 ASSQLGTETYEQY
once TRBV27 ASSLLNRSGHPYEQY
few TRBV27 ASSLGREGGYDTQY
. TRBV2 ASISYPNGGLSYEQY
. TRBV11-2 ASSLTTGGRGYGYT
. TRBV28 ASSRPGVGETQY
. TRBV2 ASSDWAGNIYGYT
few TRBV20-1 SASNSYEQY
. TRBV5-1 ASSIRTGGENYEQY